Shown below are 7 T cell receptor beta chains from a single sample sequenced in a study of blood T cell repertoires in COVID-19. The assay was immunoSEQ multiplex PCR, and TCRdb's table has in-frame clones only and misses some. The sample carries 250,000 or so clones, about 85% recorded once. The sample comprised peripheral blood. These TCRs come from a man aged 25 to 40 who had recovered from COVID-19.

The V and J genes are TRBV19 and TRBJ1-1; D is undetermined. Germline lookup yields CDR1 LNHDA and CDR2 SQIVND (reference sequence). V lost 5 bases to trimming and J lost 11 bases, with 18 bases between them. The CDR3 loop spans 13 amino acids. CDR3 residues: CASSPTAQRRAFF. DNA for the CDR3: TGTGCCAGTAGTCCGACGGCCCAAAGGAGGGCTTTCTTT.

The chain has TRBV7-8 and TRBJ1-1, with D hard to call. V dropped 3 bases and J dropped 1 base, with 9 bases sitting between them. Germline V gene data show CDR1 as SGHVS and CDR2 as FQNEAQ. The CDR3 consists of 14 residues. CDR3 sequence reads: CASSFEAWNTEAFF. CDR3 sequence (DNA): TGTGCCAGCAGCTTCGAGGCCTGGAACACTGAAGCTTTCTTT.

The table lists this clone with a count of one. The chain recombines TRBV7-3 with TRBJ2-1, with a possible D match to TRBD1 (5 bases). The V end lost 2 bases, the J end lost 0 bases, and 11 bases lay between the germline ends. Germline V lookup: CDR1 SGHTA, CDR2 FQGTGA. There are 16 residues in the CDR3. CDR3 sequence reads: CASSLGPQGSYNEQFF. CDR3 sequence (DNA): TGTGCCAGCAGCTTAGGTCCGCAGGGCTCCTACAATGAGCAGTTCTTC.

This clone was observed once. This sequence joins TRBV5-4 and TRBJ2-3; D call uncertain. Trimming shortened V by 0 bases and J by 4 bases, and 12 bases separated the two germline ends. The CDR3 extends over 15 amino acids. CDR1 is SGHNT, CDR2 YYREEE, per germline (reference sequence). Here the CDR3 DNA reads TGTGCCAGCAGCTTGGTTTCAGATCAAGCAGATACGCAGTATTTT. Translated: CASSLVSDQADTQYF.

This chain's CDR3 is CANLQVSLRSRHEQYV. As DNA, the CDR3 is TGTGCCAACCTCCAGGTGTCATTGCGATCTCGCCACGAGCAGTACGTC. This chain joins TRBV27 and TRBJ2-7; D call uncertain. The CDR3 extends over 16 amino acids. Per germline, CDR1 MNHEY and CDR2 SMNVEV (reference sequence). V dropped 10 bases and J dropped 5 bases, with 27 bases sitting between them.

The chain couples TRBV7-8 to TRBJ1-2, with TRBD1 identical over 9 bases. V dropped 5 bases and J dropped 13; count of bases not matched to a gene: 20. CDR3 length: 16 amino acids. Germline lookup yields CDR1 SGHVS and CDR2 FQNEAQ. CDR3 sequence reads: CASSPSFFRDRDLSTF. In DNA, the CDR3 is TGTGCCAGCAGCCCAAGTTTCTTCCGGGACAGGGACCTCTCCACCTTC.

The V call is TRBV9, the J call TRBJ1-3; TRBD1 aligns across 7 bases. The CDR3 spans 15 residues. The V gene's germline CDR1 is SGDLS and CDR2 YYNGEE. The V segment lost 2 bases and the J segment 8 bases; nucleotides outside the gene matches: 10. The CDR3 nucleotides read TGTGCCAGCAGCGTGTGGGACAGCCCCGCGGACACCATATATTTT. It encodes CASSVWDSPADTIYF.